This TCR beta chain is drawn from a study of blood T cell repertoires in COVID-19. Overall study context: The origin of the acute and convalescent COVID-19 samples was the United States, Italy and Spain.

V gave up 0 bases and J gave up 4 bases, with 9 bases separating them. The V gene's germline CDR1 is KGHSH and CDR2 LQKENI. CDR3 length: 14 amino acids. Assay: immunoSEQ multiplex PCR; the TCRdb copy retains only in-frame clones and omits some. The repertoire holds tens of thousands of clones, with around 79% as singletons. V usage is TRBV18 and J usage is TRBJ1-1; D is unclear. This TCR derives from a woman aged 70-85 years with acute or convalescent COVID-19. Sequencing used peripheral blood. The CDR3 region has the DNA TGTGCCAGCTCACCACCGATAGGAGTCACTGAAGCTTTCTTT. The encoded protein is CASSPPIGVTEAFF.